The T cell receptor (beta chain) under discussion was sequenced for a study of a mutant IDH1 vaccine in newly diagnosed glioma. The CDR3 has 17 amino acids. The V gene's germline CDR1 is SGHRS and CDR2 YFSETQ. The germline V and J ends were trimmed by 2 bases and 0 bases, with 15 bases remaining between them. Stated time point: week 11, during vaccination. Alongside topical imiquimod, each dose of vaccine comprised 300 ug of mutant IDH1 20-mer peptide. In regard to this clone: Its antigen is not identified.

Only in-frame clones appear in the TCRdb table, and some are missing; sequencing was by immunoSEQ multiplex PCR. Among 40,000 to 55,000 clones, roughly 90% were seen once, and the ten largest hold 2% to 2.5%. The chain recombines TRBV5-1 with TRBJ1-3; a weak D match, TRBD1 (5 bases). Here the sequenced sample was PBMCs, taken from a glioma patient whose treatment included an IDH1 peptide vaccine. The clonotype originates from a man aged 50 to 60 with glioma. For the CDR3, the DNA is TGCGCCAGCAGCTTTCAGCCCGGTGGGGGCTCTGGAAACACCATATATTTT. Translated, it gives CASSFQPGGGSGNTIYF.